This is a list of T cell receptor beta chains from one sample in a study of cytomegalovirus exposure and HLA in healthy donors. Repertoires were generated with immunoSEQ multiplex PCR, while TCRdb's copy carries only in-frame clones and drops some. The table records some 41,000 clones, roughly half of them present only once. Sequenced material: PBMCs. The receptors stem from a man between 60 and 70 years old in good health and CMV-seronegative. The CDR3 runs from the conserved cysteine through the conserved F or W. A D gene is named only where the DNA matches it firmly. Some rows have no size entry. The others give once, few or many, or a class for an expanded clone.

abundance,j_gene,v_gene,d_gene,CDR3aa,CDR3nt
once,TRBJ2-2,TRBV28,NA,CASSHNGGPGGGELFF,TGTGCCAGCAGTCACAATGGGGGCCCTGGGGGCGGGGAGCTGTTTTTT
NA,TRBJ1-5,TRBV4-2,NA,CASSQDRTASNQPQHF,TGTGCCAGCAGCCAAGATAGAACAGCTAGCAATCAGCCCCAGCATTTT
once,TRBJ1-6,TRBV7-9,TRBD1,CASSLEGTGLNF,TGTGCCAGCAGCTTAGAGGGGACAGGCCTTAACTTT
few,TRBJ1-1,TRBV5-1,NA,CASSLLDSNTEAFF,TGCGCCAGCAGCTTGCTCGACAGCAACACTGAAGCTTTCTTT
NA,TRBJ2-5,TRBV19,NA,CASSMPPEDGETQYF,TGTGCCAGTAGTATGCCTCCCGAGGATGGAGAGACCCAGTACTTC
NA,TRBJ1-1,TRBV30,NA,CAWSLRQAGNTEAFF,TGTGCCTGGAGCCTCAGGCAGGCGGGGAACACTGAAGCTTTCTTT
NA,TRBJ1-4,TRBV19,NA,CASSMRREKLFF,TGTGCCAGTAGTATGAGGAGGGAAAAACTGTTTTTT
medium-sized,TRBJ2-1,TRBV11-2,NA,CASSFSSVTEQFF,TGTGCCAGCAGCTTTTCTAGCGTTACTGAGCAGTTCTTC
few,TRBJ1-2,TRBV4-3,NA,CASSQAFGGGYTF,TGCGCCAGCAGCCAAGCCTTCGGAGGTGGCTACACCTTC
NA,TRBJ1-2,TRBV7-2,NA,CASSLGGDRRNYGYTF,TGTGCCAGCAGCTTAGGGGGGGATAGAAGGAACTATGGCTACACCTTC
few,TRBJ1-5,TRBV28,TRBD1,CASSEDRGLFSNQPQHF,TGTGCCAGCAGTGAGGACAGGGGGTTATTTAGCAATCAGCCCCAGCATTTT
few,TRBJ1-2,TRBV7-2,TRBD1,CASRMRTGANYGYTF,TGTGCCAGCCGGATGAGGACAGGGGCAAACTATGGCTACACCTTC
NA,TRBJ2-3,TRBV7-2,TRBD1,CASSPDRGDTQYF,TGTGCCAGCAGCCCCGACAGGGGAGATACGCAGTATTTT
few,TRBJ1-3,TRBV6-5,TRBD1,CASSRPGTGGNTIYF,TGTGCCAGCAGCCGTCCCGGGACAGGTGGAAACACCATATATTTT
NA,TRBJ2-7,TRBV7-7,TRBD2,CASSLAGGYEQYF,TGTGCCAGCAGCTTGGCGGGAGGCTACGAGCAGTACTTC
few,TRBJ1-2,TRBV5-6,NA,CASSLGRALYTF,TGTGCCAGCAGCTTGGGGAGGGCCCTTTACACCTTC
NA,TRBJ2-7,TRBV25-1,NA,CASSRDTATYEQYF,TGTGCCAGCAGCCGAGACACGGCGACCTACGAGCAGTACTTC
NA,TRBJ1-5,TRBV11-2,NA,CASSLDPSRYQPQHF,TGTGCCAGCAGCTTAGATCCTAGCAGATATCAGCCCCAGCATTTT
NA,TRBJ1-2,TRBV15,TRBD1,CATSLFKTGTGGASYGYTF,TGTGCCACCAGCCTTTTCAAAACCGGGACAGGGGGCGCGTCCTATGGCTACACCTTC
NA,TRBJ1-3,TRBV6-1,NA,CASSEGGTPGNTIYF,TGTGCCAGCAGTGAGGGAGGGACGCCTGGAAACACCATATATTTT
NA,TRBJ2-7,TRBV12-5,TRBD2,CASGAGTSGSYEQYF,TGTGCTAGTGGTGCCGGGACTAGCGGTTCCTACGAGCAGTACTTC
NA,TRBJ1-5,TRBV7-8,NA,CASSLGAGFQPQHF,TGTGCCAGCAGCTTAGGGGCAGGGTTTCAGCCCCAGCATTTT
NA,TRBJ1-1,TRBV27,TRBD1,CARKGDRGFTEAFF,TGTGCCAGGAAAGGGGACAGGGGTTTCACTGAAGCTTTCTTT
NA,TRBJ1-5,TRBV7-9,NA,CASSQSGIQPQHF,TGTGCCAGCAGCCAGTCAGGGATTCAGCCCCAGCATTTT
NA,TRBJ2-7,TRBV6-5,TRBD1,CASSPGTAGYEQYF,TGTGCCAGCAGCCCAGGGACAGCCGGCTACGAGCAGTACTTC
few,TRBJ2-7,TRBV6-1,NA,CASSGTVTSYEQYF,TGTGCCAGCAGTGGGACAGTGACCTCCTACGAGCAGTACTTC
few,TRBJ1-3,TRBV2,NA,CASSDGGTIYF,TGTGCCAGCAGTGACGGGGGCACCATATATTTT
NA,TRBJ2-3,TRBV5-4,TRBD2,CASSPTLGLAADTQYF,TGTGCCAGCAGCCCCACCCTCGGACTAGCGGCAGATACGCAGTATTTT
few,TRBJ1-3,TRBV28,TRBD1,CASSLFSRGVGNTIYF,TGTGCCAGCAGTTTATTTAGCAGGGGGGTTGGAAACACCATATATTTT
NA,TRBJ1-2,TRBV27,TRBD1,CASGTAKYYGYTF,TGTGCCAGCGGGACAGCTAAGTACTATGGCTACACCTTC
NA,TRBJ1-2,TRBV5-6,NA,CASSRRGEGYGYTF,TGTGCCAGCAGCCGGAGGGGAGAGGGCTATGGCTACACCTTC
medium-sized,TRBJ1-4,TRBV10-3,TRBD1,CAISGDRARSATNEKLFF,TGTGCCATCAGTGGGGACAGGGCCCGATCTGCAACTAATGAAAAACTGTTTTTT
NA,TRBJ2-7,TRBV6-7,TRBD2,CASSLLAGGLGEQYF,TGTGCCAGCAGTCTCTTAGCGGGAGGCTTGGGGGAGCAGTACTTC
NA,TRBJ2-7,TRBV4-2,TRBD1,CASSQDRAGGWYF,TGTGCCAGCAGCCAAGATAGGGCAGGGGGCTGGTACTTC
NA,TRBJ1-1,TRBV5-6,NA,CASSSLGAYSTFF,TGTGCCAGCAGCTCCCTTGGGGCCTACTCGACTTTCTTT
NA,TRBJ1-5,TRBV28,TRBD1,CASSPSGQGGNNQPQHF,TGTGCCAGCAGCCCATCCGGGCAGGGGGGAAACAATCAGCCCCAGCATTTT
NA,TRBJ2-1,TRBV9,NA,CASSSQGTEQFF,TGTGCCAGCAGTTCCCAGGGGACTGAGCAGTTCTTC
NA,TRBJ2-1,TRBV6-5,NA,CASSYSDSSYNEQFF,TGTGCCAGCAGTTACAGCGATAGCTCCTACAATGAGCAGTTCTTC
few,TRBJ1-1,TRBV27,NA,CASKEGGTEAFF,TGTGCCAGCAAAGAAGGGGGCACTGAAGCTTTCTTT
NA,TRBJ1-1,TRBV18,TRBD1,CASSLGQGNTEAFF,TGTGCCAGCTCCCTCGGACAGGGGAACACTGAAGCTTTCTTT
NA,TRBJ2-1,TRBV5-4,TRBD2,CASSTLSGSLDNEQFF,TGTGCCAGCAGCACCCTTAGCGGGAGTCTCGACAATGAGCAGTTCTTC
NA,TRBJ2-5,TRBV19,TRBD1,CASSIRGRETQYF,TGTGCCAGTAGTATAAGGGGGCGAGAGACCCAGTACTTC
NA,TRBJ2-7,TRBV5-4,TRBD2,CASSQVGAGGPSEQYF,TGTGCCAGCAGCCAGGTGGGAGCGGGAGGGCCTAGCGAGCAGTACTTC
NA,TRBJ2-5,TRBV6-5,NA,CASSYGFQETQYF,TGTGCCAGCAGTTACGGCTTCCAAGAGACCCAGTACTTC
few,TRBJ2-7,TRBV21-1,NA,CASSKVSGQDYEQYF,TGTGCCAGCAGCAAAGTATCGGGACAGGACTACGAGCAGTACTTC
NA,TRBJ2-7,TRBV7-8,TRBD2,CASSWTSGDYEQYF,TGTGCCAGCAGCTGGACTAGCGGAGACTACGAGCAGTACTTC
NA,TRBJ1-5,TRBV4-1,NA,CASSSDGQLNQPQHF,TGCGCCAGCAGTAGTGACGGACAGCTTAATCAGCCCCAGCATTTT
NA,TRBJ1-1,TRBV7-2,NA,CASRRSRSNTEAFF,TGTGCCAGCCGACGCAGCAGGTCCAACACTGAAGCTTTCTTT
medium-sized,TRBJ2-7,TRBV7-6,TRBD1,CASSPVGGHEQYF,TGTGCCAGCAGCCCAGTAGGGGGCCACGAGCAGTACTTC
NA,TRBJ2-7,TRBV6-5,TRBD2,CASSPTGGPSYEQYF,TGTGCCAGCAGTCCTACGGGAGGGCCGTCCTACGAGCAGTACTTC
few,TRBJ1-1,TRBV9,NA,CASSVGDLNTEAFF,TGTGCCAGCAGCGTAGGAGATCTGAACACTGAAGCTTTCTTT